Listed here are 19 T cell receptor beta chains from one sample, sequenced in a study of cytomegalovirus exposure and HLA in healthy donors. The PCR contained 60 Vbeta and 13 Jbeta primers. Sequencing used immunoSEQ multiplex PCR; TCRdb keeps in-frame clones, though not all of them. This table holds 85,000 to 100,000 clones, over 75% found once. Specimen: PBMCs. The receptors derive from a female donor in good health and CMV-seropositive.

This chain connects TRBV6-5 to TRBJ2-5; D remains ambiguous. The closer fit of TRBJ2-7 to the DNA end suggests the J call may be wrong. This CDR3 region has 14 residues. From germline, CDR1 is MNHEY and CDR2 SVGAGI. This CDR3 is CASSLAPTSYEQYF. In DNA form, the CDR3 reads TGTGCCAGCTCCTTAGCTCCCACCTCCTACGAGCAGTACTTC.

This chain connects TRBV7-9 to TRBJ2-5, with 8 bases identical to TRBD1. V trimming: 4 bases; J trimming: 3 bases; junction bases outside the gene matches: 7. The CDR3 length is 15 residues. The germline V gene encodes CDR1 SEHNR and CDR2 FQNEAQ (reference sequence). The CDR3 coding sequence is TGTGCCAGCAGCTCCGCAGGACAGGGAAAAGAGACCCAGTACTTC. Residues: CASSSAGQGKETQYF.

This clone was picked up a small number of times. The rearrangement links TRBV19 to TRBJ2-7, with 10 bases aligning to TRBD1. The CDR3 consists of 15 residues. Germline-derived CDR1 and CDR2 are LNHDA and SQIVND (reference sequence). Trimming took 4 bases from V and 2 from J; bases not matched to a gene: 5. DNA of the CDR3: TGTGCCAGTAGTACACTCGACAGGGGGCCCTACGAGCAGTACTTC. Encoded protein: CASSTLDRGPYEQYF.

The V call is TRBV9, the J call TRBJ1-1; maybe TRBD1 (6 bases). Germline V gene lookup returns CDR1 SGDLS and CDR2 YYNGEE. The CDR3 spans 15 residues. Between the trimmed V and J ends, which lost 3 bases and 4 bases, there was a span of 16 bases. The CDR3 protein is CASSDRGGGSTEAFF. Here the CDR3 DNA reads TGTGCCAGCAGCGACCGAGGGGGGGGGTCCACTGAAGCTTTCTTT.

In this sample, this clone turned up a few times. The chain joins TRBV11-2 to TRBJ2-5, with TRBD2 matching 12 bases. V gave up 8 bases and J gave up 4 bases; unmatched junction bases: 5. CDR1 is SGHAT, CDR2 FQNNGV, per germline. This CDR3 is built from 14 residues. CDR3 region: CASGLAGPRETQYF. For the CDR3, the DNA is TGTGCCAGCGGACTAGCGGGGCCGAGAGAGACCCAGTACTTC.

The V and J genes are TRBV27 and TRBJ1-2, with a possible D match to TRBD1 (5 bases). Germline V CDR1 and CDR2: MNHEY, SMNVEV (reference sequence). V gave up 5 bases and J gave up 9 bases, with 16 bases separating them. The CDR3 is made up of 13 amino acids. This chain's CDR3 is CASSQGVYTSYTF. In DNA form, the CDR3 reads TGTGCCAGCAGTCAAGGGGTGTATACGAGCTACACCTTC.

A few counts support this clone. This chain uses TRBV27 with TRBJ2-1; D not resolved. CDR1 and CDR2 (germline): MNHEY, SMNVEV (reference sequence). The germline V and J ends were trimmed by 5 bases and 3 bases, with 5 bases remaining between them. The CDR3 runs to 12 residues. The CDR3 loop reads CASSDNYNEQFF. The CDR3 nucleotides read TGTGCCAGCAGTGACAACTACAATGAGCAGTTCTTC.

The CDR3 nucleotides read TGTGCCAGCAGCCAAGATCAGGACACTGAAGCTTTCTTT. Its translation is CASSQDQDTEAFF. The chain uses TRBV4-2 and TRBJ1-1, with D uncertain. The CDR3 length is 13 residues. Trimming left V 0 bases short and J 3 bases short, with 5 bases between. The germline gives CDR1 LGHNA, CDR2 YNFKEQ.

The rearrangement links TRBV9 to TRBJ1-5; the D gene is possibly TRBD1 (5 bases). Germline values: CDR1 SGDLS, CDR2 YYNGEE. Trimming removed 4 bases from V and 2 bases from J, with 16 bases in between. This CDR3 region has 16 residues. The CDR3 nucleotides are TGTGCCAGCAGCCCCGGCGGGGGGATCGGCAATCAGCCCCAGCATTTT. This gives the protein CASSPGGGIGNQPQHF. The full variable domain, in which reference TRBV9 and TRBJ1-5 provide the parts outside the CDR3, is DSGVTQTPKHLITATGQRVTLRCSPRSGDLSVYWYQQSLDQGLQFLIQYYNGEERAKGNILERFSAQQFPDLHSELNLSSLELGDSALYFCASSPGGGIGNQPQHFGDGTRLSIL.

This chain joins TRBV4-1 and TRBJ2-7, with 8 bases fitting TRBD1. The CDR3 length is 16 residues. The J segment lost 2 bases and the V segment lost 3 bases, leaving 9 bases of the junction unmatched. The germline gives CDR1 MGHRA, CDR2 YSYEKL. The DNA of the CDR3 is TGCGCCAGCAGCCATGACGGGACAGGCATTACCTACGAGCAGTACTTC. This gives the protein CASSHDGTGITYEQYF.

The chain combines TRBV5-1 with TRBJ1-1, with D perhaps TRBD1 (5 bases). This CDR3 comprises 14 residues. The germline CDR1 and CDR2 sequences are SGHRS and YFSETQ. Deletions cut 4 bases from V and 3 bases from J, with 13 bases between. CDR3 residues: CASSREGLDTEAFF. CDR3 sequence (DNA): TGCGCCAGCAGCAGGGAGGGGTTGGACACTGAAGCTTTCTTT.

The gene calls are TRBV7-9 and TRBJ1-3, with D maybe TRBD1 (6 bases). Germline CDR1 reads SEHNR; CDR2 reads FQNEAQ (reference sequence). This CDR3 is 15 amino acids long. V was pared by 5 bases and J by 1 base, with 12 bases between. CDR3 sequence: CASSGYGTSGNTIYF. The CDR3 DNA sequence: TGTGCCAGCAGCGGTTACGGGACATCTGGAAACACCATATATTTT. Filled out from reference TRBV7-9 and TRBJ1-3, the complete variable domain reads DTGVSQNPRHKITKRGQNVTFRCDPISEHNRLYWYRQTLGQGPEFLTYFQNEAQLEKSRLLSDRFSAERPKGSFSTLEIQRTEQGDSAMYLCASSGYGTSGNTIYFGEGSWLTVV.

This clone was recorded only once. V is TRBV7-2 and J is TRBJ2-7; the D gene is possibly TRBD2 (5 bases). Germline assignment: CDR1 SGHTA and CDR2 FQGNSA. CDR3 length equals 17 residues. Trimming cost V 1 base and J 5 bases, with 21 bases left between them. The CDR3 DNA is TGTGCCAGCAGCTTAGGTCTCGCGGCATCCGGGGATCACGAGCAGTACTTC. Its translation: CASSLGLAASGDHEQYF.

This clone was seen only once. The chain employs TRBV19 and TRBJ1-5; TRBD1 matches 7 bases. The trim removed 3 bases at V and 6 bases at J, leaving 8 bases unmatched. Germline CDR1 is LNHDA and CDR2 is SQIVND (reference sequence). CDR3 length: 15 residues. This CDR3 reads CASSISLQGTQPQHF. The DNA of the CDR3 is TGTGCCAGTAGTATTAGTCTACAGGGGACTCAGCCCCAGCATTTT.

The chain employs TRBV2 and TRBJ1-5; D remains unclear. Trimming pared 0 bases from V and 6 bases from J, leaving 6 bases between. This CDR3 is 13 amino acids long. Per the germline V gene, CDR1 is SNHLY and CDR2 is FYNNEI. The CDR3 reads CASSEARGQPQHF. The CDR3 DNA sequence: TGTGCCAGCAGTGAAGCGCGGGGTCAGCCCCAGCATTTT.

This clone has only a few counts. The V gene is TRBV6-5, the J gene TRBJ1-1; 7 bases match TRBD1. Losses at the gene ends were 6 bases for V and 7 bases for J; bases not matched to a gene: 8. CDR1 and CDR2 from the germline V gene are MNHEY and SVGAGI. The CDR3 spans 13 residues. The CDR3: CASSSTGAREAFF. CDR3 coding DNA: TGTGCCAGCAGCTCAACAGGGGCGCGTGAAGCTTTCTTT.

This clone has just a few counts. The chain combines TRBV6-1 with TRBJ1-5; 7 bases line up with TRBD1. The CDR3 is 17 residues long. Germline CDR1 is MNHNS and CDR2 is SASEGT. With V trimmed by 0 bases and J by 0 bases, 5 bases remained unmatched. CDR3 DNA: TGTGCCAGCAGTGAAGCCTTGGGGACAGCTAGCAATCAGCCCCAGCATTTT. It specifies CASSEALGTASNQPQHF.

The chain links TRBV28 to TRBJ2-7; 11 nucleotides agree with TRBD2. This CDR3 spans 15 amino acids. V lost 3 bases, J lost 5 bases, and 6 bases stayed unmatched. The germline V gene encodes CDR1 MDHEN and CDR2 SYDVKM. CDR3 nucleotide sequence: TGTGCCAGCAGTTTTGTCACTAGCGGGAGCCACGAGCAGTACTTC. Protein: CASSFVTSGSHEQYF. The entire variable domain, with the rest obtained from reference TRBV28 and TRBJ2-7, is as follows: DVKVTQSSRYLVKRTGEKVFLECVQDMDHENMFWYRQDPGLGLRLIYFSYDVKMKEKGDIPEGYSVSREKKERFSLILESASTNQTSMYLCASSFVTSGSHEQYFGPGTRLTVT.

This sequence joins TRBV7-2 and TRBJ1-5; D gene uncertain. Germline V gene data show CDR1 as SGHTA and CDR2 as FQGNSA. The CDR3 runs 16 residues. V lost 5 bases and J lost 4, with 18 bases in between. For the CDR3, the DNA is TGTGCCAGCAGCAAAGAAGGCACAGACCAAAATCAGCCCCAGCATTTT. Amino acid sequence: CASSKEGTDQNQPQHF.